This TCR beta chain was documented in a study of graft-versus-host responses after intestinal transplantation. Study details: Recipients received multivisceral, liver-intestinal, or isolated intestinal transplants.

Method: immunoSEQ multiplex PCR; TCRdb's copy keeps in-frame clones and lacks some. In the table there are 95,000 to 150,000 clones, around 95% of which are singletons. In the case of this clone: Its antigen is not known.

Germline V lookup: CDR1 MDHEN, CDR2 SYDVKM. The V gene end was trimmed by 6 bases and the J gene end by 4 bases; junction bases not matched to a gene: 4. The CDR3 is 14 residues long. The TCR originated in a human donor who received an intestinal transplant. This sequence joins TRBV28 and TRBJ1-1, with 11 bases aligning to TRBD1. Material: unstimulated CD8+ T cells sorted from spleen or lymph node cells, obtained before intestinal transplant. The CDR3 loop reads CASRRDRGFTEAFF. The DNA of the CDR3 is TGTGCCAGCAGACGGGACAGGGGGTTCACTGAAGCTTTCTTT.